This T cell receptor (beta chain) was profiled in a study of blood T cell repertoires in COVID-19. V was pared by 10 bases and J by 0 bases, with 16 bases of the junction left unmatched. The CDR3 is 18 amino acids. Germline V gives CDR1 LGHDT, CDR2 YNNKEL (reference sequence). Sequencing used immunoSEQ multiplex PCR; TCRdb keeps in-frame clones, though not all of them. The data contain 250,000 to 400,000 clones, approximately 90% of them singletons. Input material: peripheral blood. The sequence came from a woman aged 25 to 39 with COVID-19, enrolled during active disease. J is TRBJ1-5 and V is TRBV3-1 (or the pseudogene TRBV3-2); 9 bases match TRBD1. The CDR3 loop reads CANNSRDREVGSNQPQHF. CDR3 bases: TGTGCCAATAACTCCCGGGACAGGGAAGTAGGTAGCAATCAGCCCCAGCATTTT.